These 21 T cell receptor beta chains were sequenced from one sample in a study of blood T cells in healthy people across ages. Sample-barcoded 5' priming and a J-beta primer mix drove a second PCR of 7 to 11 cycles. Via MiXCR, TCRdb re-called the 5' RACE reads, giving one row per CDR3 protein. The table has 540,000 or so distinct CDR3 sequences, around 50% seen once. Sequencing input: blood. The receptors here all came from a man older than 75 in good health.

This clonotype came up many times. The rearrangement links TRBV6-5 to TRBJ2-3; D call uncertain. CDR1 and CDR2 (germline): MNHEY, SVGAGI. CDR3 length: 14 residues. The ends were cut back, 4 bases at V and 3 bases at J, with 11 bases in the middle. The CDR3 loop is CASSSAPRTDTQYF. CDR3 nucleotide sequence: TGTGCCAGCAGTTCCGCGCCCAGAACAGATACGCAGTATTTT.

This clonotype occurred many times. The CDR3 protein is CASSRTGAYGYTF. In DNA form, the CDR3 reads TGTGCCAGCAGTAGGACAGGCGCCTATGGCTACACCTTC. J is TRBJ1-2 and V is TRBV6-5, with 7 bases aligning to TRBD1. The CDR3 runs to 13 residues. Germline V lookup: CDR1 MNHEY, CDR2 SVGAGI. J gave up 4 bases and V 5 bases, and 4 bases lay outside the gene matches.

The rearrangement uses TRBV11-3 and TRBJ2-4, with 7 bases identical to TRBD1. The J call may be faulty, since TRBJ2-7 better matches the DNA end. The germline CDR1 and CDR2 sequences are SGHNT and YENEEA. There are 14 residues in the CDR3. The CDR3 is CASSTRDRPYEQYF. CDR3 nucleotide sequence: TGTGCCAGCAGCACCCGGGACAGACCCTACGAGCAGTACTTC.

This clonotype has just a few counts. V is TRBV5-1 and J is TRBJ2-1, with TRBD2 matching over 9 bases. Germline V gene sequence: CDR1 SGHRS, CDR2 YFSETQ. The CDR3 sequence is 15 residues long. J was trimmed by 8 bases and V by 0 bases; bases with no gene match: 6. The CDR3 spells CASSLGVAGVDEQFF. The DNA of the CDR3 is TGCGCCAGCAGCTTGGGGGTAGCGGGGGTCGATGAGCAGTTCTTC.

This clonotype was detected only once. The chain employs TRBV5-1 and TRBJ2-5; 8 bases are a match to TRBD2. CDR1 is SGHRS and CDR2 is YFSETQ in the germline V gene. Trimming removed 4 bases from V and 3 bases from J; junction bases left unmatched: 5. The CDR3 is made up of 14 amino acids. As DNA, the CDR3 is TGCGCCAGCAGCCCACGAGCGGGGGAAGAGACCCAGTACTTC. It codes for CASSPRAGEETQYF.

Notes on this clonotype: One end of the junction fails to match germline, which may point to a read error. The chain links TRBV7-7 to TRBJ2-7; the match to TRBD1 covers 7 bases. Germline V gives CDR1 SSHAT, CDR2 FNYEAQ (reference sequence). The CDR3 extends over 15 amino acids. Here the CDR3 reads CASSLHGTETYEQYF. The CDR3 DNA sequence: TGTGCTAGCAGCTTACACGGGACAGAGACCTACGAGCAGTACTTC. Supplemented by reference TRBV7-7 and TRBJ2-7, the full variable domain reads GAGVSQSPRYKVTKRGQDVTLRCDPISSHATLYWYQQALGQGPEFLTYFNYEAQPDKSGLPSDRFSAERPEGSISTLTIQRTEQRDSAMYRCASSLHGTETYEQYFGPGTRLTVT.

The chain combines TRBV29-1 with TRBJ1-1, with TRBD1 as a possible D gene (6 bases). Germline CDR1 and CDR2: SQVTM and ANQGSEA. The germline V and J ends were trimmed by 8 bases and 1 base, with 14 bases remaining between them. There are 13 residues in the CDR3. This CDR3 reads CSPPDSGNTEAFF. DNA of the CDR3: TGCAGCCCTCCGGACAGCGGGAACACTGAAGCTTTCTTT.

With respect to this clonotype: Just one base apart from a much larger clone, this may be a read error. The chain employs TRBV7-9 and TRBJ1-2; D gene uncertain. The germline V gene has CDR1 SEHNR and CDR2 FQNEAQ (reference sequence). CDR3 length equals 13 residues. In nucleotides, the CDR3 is TGTACCAGCAGCTCCACGGGTGGTTATGGCTACACCTTC. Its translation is CTSSSTGGYGYTF.

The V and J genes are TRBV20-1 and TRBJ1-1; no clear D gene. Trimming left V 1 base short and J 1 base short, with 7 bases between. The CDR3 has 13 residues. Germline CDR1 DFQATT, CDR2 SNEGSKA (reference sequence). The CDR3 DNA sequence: TGCAGTGCTAGAGTTACGGGGAACACTGAAGCTTTCTTT. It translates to CSARVTGNTEAFF.

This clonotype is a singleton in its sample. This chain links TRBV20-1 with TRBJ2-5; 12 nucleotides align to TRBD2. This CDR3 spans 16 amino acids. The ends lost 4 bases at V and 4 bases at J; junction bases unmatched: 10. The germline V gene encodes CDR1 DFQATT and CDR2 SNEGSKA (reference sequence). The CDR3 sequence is CSATRKTSGGRETQYF. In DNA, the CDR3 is TGCAGTGCTACCCGAAAGACTAGCGGGGGACGAGAGACCCAGTACTTC.

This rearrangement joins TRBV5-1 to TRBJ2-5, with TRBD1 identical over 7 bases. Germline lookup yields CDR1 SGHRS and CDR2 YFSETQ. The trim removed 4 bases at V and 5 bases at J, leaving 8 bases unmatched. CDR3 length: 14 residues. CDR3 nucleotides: TGCGCCAGCAGCCCCACAGGGGCTCAGGAGACCCAGTACTTC. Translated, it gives CASSPTGAQETQYF.

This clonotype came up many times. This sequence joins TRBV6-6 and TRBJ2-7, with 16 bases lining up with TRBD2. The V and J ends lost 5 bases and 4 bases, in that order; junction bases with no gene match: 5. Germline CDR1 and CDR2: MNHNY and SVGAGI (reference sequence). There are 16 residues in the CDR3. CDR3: CASSPGTSGREYEQYF. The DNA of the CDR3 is TGTGCCAGCAGTCCGGGGACTAGCGGGAGGGAGTACGAGCAGTACTTC.

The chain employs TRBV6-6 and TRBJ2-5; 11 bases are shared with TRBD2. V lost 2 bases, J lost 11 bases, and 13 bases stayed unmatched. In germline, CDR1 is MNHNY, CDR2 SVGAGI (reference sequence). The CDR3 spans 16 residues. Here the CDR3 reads CASSYETSGVTDEQYF. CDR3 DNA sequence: TGTGCCAGCAGTTACGAGACTAGCGGGGTCACGGATGAGCAGTACTTC.

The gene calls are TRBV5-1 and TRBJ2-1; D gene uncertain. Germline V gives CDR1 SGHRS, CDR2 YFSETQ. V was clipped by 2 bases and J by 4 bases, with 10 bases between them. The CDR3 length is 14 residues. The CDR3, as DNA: TGCGCCAGCAGCTTTCCGAATCAATACAATGAGCAGTTCTTC. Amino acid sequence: CASSFPNQYNEQFF.

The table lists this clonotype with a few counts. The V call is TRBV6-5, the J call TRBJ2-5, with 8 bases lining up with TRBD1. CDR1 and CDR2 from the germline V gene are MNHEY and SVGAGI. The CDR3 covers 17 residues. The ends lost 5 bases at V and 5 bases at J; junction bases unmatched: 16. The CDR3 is CASSTRARAGGRETQYF. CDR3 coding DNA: TGTGCCAGCAGTACCCGAGCGCGGGCAGGGGGCAGGGAGACCCAGTACTTC.

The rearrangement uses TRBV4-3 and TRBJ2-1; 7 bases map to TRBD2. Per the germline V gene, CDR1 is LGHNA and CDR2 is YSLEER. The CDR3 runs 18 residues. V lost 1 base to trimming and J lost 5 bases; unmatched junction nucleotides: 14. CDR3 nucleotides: TGCGCCAGCAGCCAAGTAGCTGCGGGAGCCTTTGGGGACAATGAGCAGTTCTTC. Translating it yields CASSQVAAGAFGDNEQFF.

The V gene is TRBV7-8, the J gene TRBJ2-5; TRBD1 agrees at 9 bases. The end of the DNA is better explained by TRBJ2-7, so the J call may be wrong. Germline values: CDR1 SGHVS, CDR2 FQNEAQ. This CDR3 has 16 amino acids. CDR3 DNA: TGTGCCAGCAGCTTCCACACCGGGACAGGGAACTACGAGCAGTACTTC. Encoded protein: CASSFHTGTGNYEQYF.

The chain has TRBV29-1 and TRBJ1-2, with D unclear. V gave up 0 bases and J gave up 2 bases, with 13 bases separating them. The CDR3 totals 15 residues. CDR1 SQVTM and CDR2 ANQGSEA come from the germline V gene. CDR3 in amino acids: CSVEDSGPANYGYTF. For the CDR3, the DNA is TGCAGCGTTGAAGATTCCGGGCCGGCGAACTATGGCTACACCTTC.

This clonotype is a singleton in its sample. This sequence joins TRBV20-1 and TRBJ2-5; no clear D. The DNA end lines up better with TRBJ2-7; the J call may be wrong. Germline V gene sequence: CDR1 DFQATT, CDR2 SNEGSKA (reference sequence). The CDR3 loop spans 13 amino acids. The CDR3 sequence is CSARDGYSYEQYF. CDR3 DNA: TGCAGTGCTAGAGACGGATACTCCTACGAGCAGTACTTC.

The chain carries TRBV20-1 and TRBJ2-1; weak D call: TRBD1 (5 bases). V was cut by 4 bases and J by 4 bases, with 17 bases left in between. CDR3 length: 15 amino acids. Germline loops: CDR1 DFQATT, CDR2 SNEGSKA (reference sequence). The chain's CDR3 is CSAKTKGLQYNEQFF. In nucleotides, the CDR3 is TGCAGTGCTAAAACTAAGGGGCTCCAATACAATGAGCAGTTCTTC.

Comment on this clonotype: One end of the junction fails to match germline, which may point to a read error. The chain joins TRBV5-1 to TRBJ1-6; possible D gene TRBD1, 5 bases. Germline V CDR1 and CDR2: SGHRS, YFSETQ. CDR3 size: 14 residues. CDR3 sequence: CARSSGVQGSPLHF. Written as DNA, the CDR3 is TGCGCCCGCAGCTCCGGGGTCCAGGGCTCACCCCTCCACTTT.